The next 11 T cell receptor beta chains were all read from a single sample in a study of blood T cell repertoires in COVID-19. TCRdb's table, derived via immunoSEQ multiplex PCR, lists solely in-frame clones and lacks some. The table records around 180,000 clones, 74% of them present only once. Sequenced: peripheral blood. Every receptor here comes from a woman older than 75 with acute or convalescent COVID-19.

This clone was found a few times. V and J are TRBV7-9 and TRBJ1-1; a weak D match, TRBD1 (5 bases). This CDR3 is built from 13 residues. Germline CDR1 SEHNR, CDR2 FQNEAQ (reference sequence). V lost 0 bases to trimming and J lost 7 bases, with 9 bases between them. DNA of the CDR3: TGTGCCAGCAGCTTAGCGGAAAGGGGTGAAGCTTTCTTT. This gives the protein CASSLAERGEAFF.

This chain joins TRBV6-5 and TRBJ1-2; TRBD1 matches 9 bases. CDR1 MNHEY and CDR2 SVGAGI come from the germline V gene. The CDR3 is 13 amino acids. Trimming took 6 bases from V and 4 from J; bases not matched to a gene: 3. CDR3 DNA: TGTGCCAGCAGCCTGACAGGGGGCTATGGCTACACCTTC. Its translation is CASSLTGGYGYTF.

CDR3 nucleotide sequence: TGTGCCAGCATGGACAGGGCGGCTAATGAAAAACTGTTTTTT. It specifies CASMDRAANEKLFF. The chain couples TRBV2 to TRBJ1-4; TRBD1 aligns across 8 bases. The V segment lost 7 bases and the J segment 3 bases; nucleotides outside the gene matches: 4. The CDR3 loop spans 14 amino acids. Germline V lookup: CDR1 SNHLY, CDR2 FYNNEI.

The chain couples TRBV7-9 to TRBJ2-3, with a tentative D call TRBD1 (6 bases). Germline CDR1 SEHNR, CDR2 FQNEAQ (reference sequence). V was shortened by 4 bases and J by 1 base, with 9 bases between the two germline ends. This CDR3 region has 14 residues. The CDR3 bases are TGTGCCAGCAGCTCAGGACAGCGCACAGATACGCAGTATTTT. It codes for CASSSGQRTDTQYF.

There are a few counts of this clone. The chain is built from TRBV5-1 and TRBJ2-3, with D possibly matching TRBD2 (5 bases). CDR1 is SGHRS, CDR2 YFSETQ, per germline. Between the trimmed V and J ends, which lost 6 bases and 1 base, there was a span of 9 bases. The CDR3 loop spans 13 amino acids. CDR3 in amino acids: CASMGSGTDTQYF. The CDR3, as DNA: TGCGCCAGCATGGGGAGCGGCACAGATACGCAGTATTTT. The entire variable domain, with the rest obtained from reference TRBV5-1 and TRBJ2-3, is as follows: KAGVTQTPRYLIKTRGQQVTLSCSPISGHRSVSWYQQTPGQGLQFLFEYFSETQRNKGNFPGRFSGRQFSNSRSEMNVSTLELGDSALYLCASMGSGTDTQYFGPGTRLTVL.

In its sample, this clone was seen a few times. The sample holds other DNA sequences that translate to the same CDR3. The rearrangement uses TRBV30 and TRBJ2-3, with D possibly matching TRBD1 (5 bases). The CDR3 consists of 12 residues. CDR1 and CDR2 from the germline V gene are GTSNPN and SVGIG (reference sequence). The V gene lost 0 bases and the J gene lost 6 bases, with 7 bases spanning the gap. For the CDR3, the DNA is TGTGCCTGGAGTGTGCAGGGCGATACGCAGTATTTT. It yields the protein CAWSVQGDTQYF.

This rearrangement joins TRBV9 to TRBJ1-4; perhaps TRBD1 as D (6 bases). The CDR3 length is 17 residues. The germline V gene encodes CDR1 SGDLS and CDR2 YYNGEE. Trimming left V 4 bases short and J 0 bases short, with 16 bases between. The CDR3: CASSFAPPGATNEKLFF. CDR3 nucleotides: TGTGCCAGCAGCTTTGCCCCTCCAGGGGCAACTAATGAAAAACTGTTTTTT. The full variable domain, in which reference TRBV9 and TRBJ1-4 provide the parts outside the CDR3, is DSGVTQTPKHLITATGQRVTLRCSPRSGDLSVYWYQQSLDQGLQFLIQYYNGEERAKGNILERFSAQQFPDLHSELNLSSLELGDSALYFCASSFAPPGATNEKLFFGSGTQLSVL.

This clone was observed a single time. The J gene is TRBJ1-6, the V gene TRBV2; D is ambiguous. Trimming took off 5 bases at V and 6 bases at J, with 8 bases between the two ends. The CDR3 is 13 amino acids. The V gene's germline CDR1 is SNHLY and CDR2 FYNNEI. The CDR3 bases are TGTGCCAGCAGTTCGGGTTCTAATTCACCCCTCCACTTT. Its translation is CASSSGSNSPLHF.

The CDR3: CASSSGTINNEQFF. CDR3 in DNA: TGTGCCAGCAGTTCCGGGACTATTAACAATGAGCAGTTCTTC. The chain uses TRBV6-5 and TRBJ2-1, with 7 bases lining up with TRBD2. The germline V gene encodes CDR1 MNHEY and CDR2 SVGAGI. The length of the CDR3 is 14 residues. The junction had 5 bases not matched to a gene; V was cut back by 4 bases and J by 5 bases.

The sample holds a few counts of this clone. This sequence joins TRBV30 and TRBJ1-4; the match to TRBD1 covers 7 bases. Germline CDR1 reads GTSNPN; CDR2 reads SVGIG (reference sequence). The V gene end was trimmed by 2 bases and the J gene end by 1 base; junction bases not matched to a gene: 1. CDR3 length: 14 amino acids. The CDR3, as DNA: TGTGCCTGGAGTCAGGGGGGAACTAATGAAAAACTGTTTTTT. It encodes CAWSQGGTNEKLFF.

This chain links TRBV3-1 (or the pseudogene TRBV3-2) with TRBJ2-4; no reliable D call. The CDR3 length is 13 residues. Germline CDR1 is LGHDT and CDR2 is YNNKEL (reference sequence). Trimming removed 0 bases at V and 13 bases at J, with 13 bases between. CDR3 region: CASSQEASASQYF. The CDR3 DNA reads TGTGCCAGCAGCCAAGAAGCGAGCGCTTCCCAGTACTTC.